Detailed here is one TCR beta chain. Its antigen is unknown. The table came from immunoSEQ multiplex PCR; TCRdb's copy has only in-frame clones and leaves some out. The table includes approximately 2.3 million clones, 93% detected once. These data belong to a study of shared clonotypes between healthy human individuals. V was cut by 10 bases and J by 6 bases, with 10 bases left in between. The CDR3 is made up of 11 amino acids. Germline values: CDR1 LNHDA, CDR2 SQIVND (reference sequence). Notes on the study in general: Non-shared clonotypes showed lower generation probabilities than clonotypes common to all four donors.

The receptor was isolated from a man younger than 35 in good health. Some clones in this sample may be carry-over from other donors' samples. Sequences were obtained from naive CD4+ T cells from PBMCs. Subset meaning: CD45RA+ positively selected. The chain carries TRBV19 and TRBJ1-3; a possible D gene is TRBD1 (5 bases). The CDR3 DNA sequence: TGTGCCACAGGGAGGGAAAACACCATATATTTT. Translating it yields CATGRENTIYF.